These T cell receptor beta chains were read from a single sample in a study of T cell repertoires in cytomegalovirus infection. TCRdb re-analysed the reads in MiXCR, keeping a single row per CDR3 protein. Among roughly 500,000 distinct CDR3 sequences listed, approximately 15% were seen once. The sequencing input was CD8+ T cells from PBMCs. Source of these receptors: a human donor in good health (CMV status not recorded). Some clones in this sample may be carry-over from other donors' samples. Both conserved end residues are part of each CDR3. The D gene is left open where the match is weak. Clone sizes are given selectively: once, few, many, or a class where the clone is expanded.

V gene: TRBV7-6
clone size: many
D gene: .
J gene: TRBJ1-6
CDR3 DNA: TGTGCCAGCAGCTCATTAGCAGCGACAAATAATTCACCCCTCCACTTT
CDR3 protein: CASSSLAATNNSPLHF

V gene: TRBV7-2
clone size: few
D gene: .
J gene: TRBJ1-5
CDR3 DNA: TGTGCCAGCAGCTTAAGGGGCAGGGTCCCGCCGGACAATCAGCCCCAGCATTTT
CDR3 protein: CASSLRGRVPPDNQPQHF

V gene: TRBV15
clone size: few
D gene: TRBD2
J gene: TRBJ2-1
CDR3 DNA: TGTGCCACCAGCAGAGTCGTGGGACTAGTGAGTGAGCAGCAGTTCTTC
CDR3 protein: CATSRVVGLVSEQQFF

V gene: TRBV9
clone size: few
D gene: .
J gene: TRBJ2-2
CDR3 DNA: TGTGCCAGCAGCGTAGCGATCGGGGCCGGGGAGCTGTTTTTT
CDR3 protein: CASSVAIGAGELFF

V gene: TRBV12-3/TRBV12-4
clone size: many
D gene: .
J gene: TRBJ2-3
CDR3 DNA: TGTGCCAGCAGTTTAAGGGGATCTAGCACAGATACGCAGTATTTT
CDR3 protein: CASSLRGSSTDTQYF

V gene: TRBV6-1
clone size: .
D gene: .
J gene: TRBJ2-7
CDR3 DNA: TGTGCCGTTGAAGGACCCTACGAGCAGTACTTC
CDR3 protein: CAVEGPYEQYF

V gene: TRBV7-8
clone size: many
D gene: .
J gene: TRBJ2-2
CDR3 DNA: TGTGCCAGCAGCTTTTGGACGGTGGGGGCCAACACCGGGGAGCTGTTTTTT
CDR3 protein: CASSFWTVGANTGELFF

V gene: TRBV18
clone size: .
D gene: .
J gene: TRBJ2-7
CDR3 DNA: TGTGCCAGCTCACCGACGGGCGAGTCGGGCGAGCAGTACTTC
CDR3 protein: CASSPTGESGEQYF

V gene: TRBV9
clone size: .
D gene: TRBD2
J gene: TRBJ2-2
CDR3 DNA: TGTGCCAGCTTATCTCTAGGGGGACTAGCGGGAGAATCCGCGCTGTTTTTT
CDR3 protein: CASLSLGGLAGESALFF

V gene: TRBV5-1
clone size: many
D gene: .
J gene: TRBJ2-2
CDR3 DNA: TGTGCCAGCAGTTTACCCGGGGAGCTGTTTTTT
CDR3 protein: CASSLPGELFF

V gene: TRBV28
clone size: .
D gene: .
J gene: TRBJ2-7
CDR3 DNA: TGTGCCAGCAGTTTAGGGGTGGGGGAATACGAGCAGTACTTC
CDR3 protein: CASSLGVGEYEQYF

V gene: TRBV14
clone size: many
D gene: .
J gene: TRBJ1-1
CDR3 DNA: TGTGCCAGCAGCCAAGACATAGGATTTGGGCGGGACTTGAACACTGAAGCTTTCTTT
CDR3 protein: CASSQDIGFGRDLNTEAFF

V gene: TRBV7-6
clone size: many
D gene: .
J gene: TRBJ1-2
CDR3 DNA: TGTGCCAGCAGCCCGTCTGAGACCTATGGCTACACCTTC
CDR3 protein: CASSPSETYGYTF

V gene: TRBV5-5
clone size: .
D gene: .
J gene: TRBJ2-7
CDR3 DNA: TGTGCCAGCAGCCCGTTCTCAAGAGGTGTAAGGTACGAGCAGTACTTC
CDR3 protein: CASSPFSRGVRYEQYF

V gene: TRBV7-9
clone size: many
D gene: TRBD1
J gene: TRBJ2-1
CDR3 DNA: TGTGCCAGCAGCCCATCCCGGTGGACAGGGTGGAATGAGCAGTTCTTC
CDR3 protein: CASSPSRWTGWNEQFF

V gene: TRBV7-6
clone size: many
D gene: .
J gene: TRBJ2-5
CDR3 DNA: TGTGCCAGCAGCCCAATTCTGCAAGAGACCCAGTACTTC
CDR3 protein: CASSPILQETQYF

V gene: TRBV30
clone size: few
D gene: TRBD2
J gene: TRBJ2-1
CDR3 DNA: TGTGCCTCACAACTATGGACTAGCGGCCATGAGCAGTTCTTC
CDR3 protein: CASQLWTSGHEQFF

V gene: TRBV6-1
clone size: once
D gene: .
J gene: TRBJ1-1
CDR3 DNA: TGTGCCAGCAGCGAGAGGAGGGTGGGGAACACTGAAGCTGGCTTT
CDR3 protein: CASSERRVGNTEAGF

V gene: TRBV12-3/TRBV12-4
clone size: many
D gene: .
J gene: TRBJ2-1
CDR3 DNA: TGTGCCAGCAGTTTACCCCTCCGACAGATCTCCTACAATGAGCAGTTCTTC
CDR3 protein: CASSLPLRQISYNEQFF